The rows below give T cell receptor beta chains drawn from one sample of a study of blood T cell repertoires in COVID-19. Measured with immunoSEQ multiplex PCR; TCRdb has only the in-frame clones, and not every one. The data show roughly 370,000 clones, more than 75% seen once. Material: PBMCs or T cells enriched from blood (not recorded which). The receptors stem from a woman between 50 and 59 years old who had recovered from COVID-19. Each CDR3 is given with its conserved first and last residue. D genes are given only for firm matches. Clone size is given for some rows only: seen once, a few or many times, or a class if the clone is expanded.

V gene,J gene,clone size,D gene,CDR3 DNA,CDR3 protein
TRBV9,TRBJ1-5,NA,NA,TGTGCCAGCAGCGGTGGAGAAGGTCAGCCCCAGCATTTT,CASSGGEGQPQHF
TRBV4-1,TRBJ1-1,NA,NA,TGCGCCAGCAGCCAAGATTGGACAGAAACCCCCACTGAAGCTTTCTTT,CASSQDWTETPTEAFF
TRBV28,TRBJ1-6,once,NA,TGTGCCAGCAGTTCGACAGGTGTGCGGAATTCACCCCTCCACTTT,CASSSTGVRNSPLHF
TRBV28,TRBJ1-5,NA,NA,TGTGCCAGCAGTTTGGGCGGGCCTGGCAATCAGCCCCAGCATTTT,CASSLGGPGNQPQHF
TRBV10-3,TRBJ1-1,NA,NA,TGTGCCATCAGTGAGAGCAGGTCCCTCTTGAACACTGAAGCTTTCTTT,CAISESRSLLNTEAFF
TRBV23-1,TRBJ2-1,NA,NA,TGCGCAACTGAGGAGCGGATATACAATGAGCAGTTCTTC,CATEERIYNEQFF
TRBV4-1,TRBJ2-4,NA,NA,TGCGCCAGCAGCCAAGTTCAGGGGAATCTAGCCAAAAACATTCAGTACTTC,CASSQVQGNLAKNIQYF
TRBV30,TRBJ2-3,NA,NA,TGTGCCCGAGATTCCTTCACAGATACGCAGTATTTT,CARDSFTDTQYF
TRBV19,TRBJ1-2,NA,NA,TGTGCCAGTAGTACACTTGATGCGGGGCATGGTGGCTACACCTTC,CASSTLDAGHGGYTF
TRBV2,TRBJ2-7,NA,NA,TGTGCCAGCCAGGGGAACCAGGGTATTGGCGAGCAGTACTTC,CASQGNQGIGEQYF
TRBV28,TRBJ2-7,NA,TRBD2,TGTGCCAGCAGTTTATCGCGGGGGGCCTACGAGCAGTACTTC,CASSLSRGAYEQYF
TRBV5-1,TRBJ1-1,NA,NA,TGCGCCAGCGCGATGGGGGCCGAAACTGAAGCTTTCTTT,CASAMGAETEAFF
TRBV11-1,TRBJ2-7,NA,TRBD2,TGTGCCAGCAGCCGAGGGGGGAGCGGGGGATTCGAGCAGTACTTC,CASSRGGSGGFEQYF
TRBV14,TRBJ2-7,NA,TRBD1,TGTGCCAGCAGGTCCGGGACAGGGTTTTCTCGGCAGTACTTC,CASRSGTGFSRQYF
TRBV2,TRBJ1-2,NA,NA,TGTGCCAGCAGTGAAGAGCGGGGGCCTGGCTACACCTTC,CASSEERGPGYTF
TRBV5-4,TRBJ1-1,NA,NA,TGTGCCAGCAGCTTCCGGGGGGTAGACACTGAAGCTTTCTTT,CASSFRGVDTEAFF
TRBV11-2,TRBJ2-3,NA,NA,TGTGCCAGCAGCTTGGGACATCCCACAGATACGCAGTATTTT,CASSLGHPTDTQYF
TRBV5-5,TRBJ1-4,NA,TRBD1,TGTGCCAGCAGCAAAACCGGGACAGGGGGGGAAAAACTGTTTTTT,CASSKTGTGGEKLFF
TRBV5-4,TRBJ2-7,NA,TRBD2,TGTGCCAGCAGCTTGACTAGCGGGGGTCACGAGCAGTACTTC,CASSLTSGGHEQYF
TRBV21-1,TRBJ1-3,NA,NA,NA,CATTDTVSHISLETPYIF
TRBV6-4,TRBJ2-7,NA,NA,TGTGCCAGCAGTCCGGGTGACAGGAGCTACGAGCAGTACTTC,CASSPGDRSYEQYF
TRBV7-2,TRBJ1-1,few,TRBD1,TGTGCCAGCAGGGAGGACAGGGCCTACACTGAAGCTTTCTTT,CASREDRAYTEAFF
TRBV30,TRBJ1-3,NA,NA,TGTGCCTGGAGGGGTCGGAGAGGAAACACCATATATTTT,CAWRGRRGNTIYF
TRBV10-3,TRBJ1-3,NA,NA,TGTGCCATCAGTGAGCCTCCCGGGTTCTCTGGAAACACCATATATTTT,CAISEPPGFSGNTIYF
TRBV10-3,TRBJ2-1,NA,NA,TGTGCCATCAGTGAGTCGCGGGAAAGTTGGAATGAGCAGTTCTTC,CAISESRESWNEQFF
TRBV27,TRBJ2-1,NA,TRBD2,TGTGCCAGCAGTTTAGGGACTAGCGGTATTTCCTACAATGAGCAGTTCTTC,CASSLGTSGISYNEQFF
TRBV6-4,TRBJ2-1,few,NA,TGTGCCAGCAGTGACTCGGAGGGGGCGGTCAATGAGCAGTTCTTC,CASSDSEGAVNEQFF
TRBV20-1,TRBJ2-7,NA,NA,TGCAGTGCTAGTATGGCTATGACTTCCTACGAGCAGTACTTC,CSASMAMTSYEQYF
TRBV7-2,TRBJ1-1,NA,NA,TGTGCCAGCAGCTTAGGGGCGGGCGGTGGGGCTTTCTTT,CASSLGAGGGAFF
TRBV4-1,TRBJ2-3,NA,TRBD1,TGCGCCAGCAGCCAAGGCATATTTGGGACAGGGGGATCAGATACGCAGTATTTT,CASSQGIFGTGGSDTQYF
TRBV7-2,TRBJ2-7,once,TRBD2,TGTGCCAGCTCCTCGGCGGGGGGGCCCTACGAGCAGTACTTC,CASSSAGGPYEQYF
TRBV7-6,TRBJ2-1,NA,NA,TGTGCCAGCAGTGCCCGGCCCAGGGATTACAATGAGCAGTTCTTC,CASSARPRDYNEQFF
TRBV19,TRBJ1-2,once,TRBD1,TGTGCCAGTGGGGACAGAACCAATTCTAACTATGGCTACACCTTC,CASGDRTNSNYGYTF
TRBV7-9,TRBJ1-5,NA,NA,TGTGCCAGCAGCTTAGGGGGGGGTCAGCCCCAGCATTTT,CASSLGGGQPQHF
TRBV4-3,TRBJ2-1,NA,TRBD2,TGCGCCAGCAGCCGTTTAGCGGGGGGGCCTGGGAATGAGCAGTTCTTC,CASSRLAGGPGNEQFF
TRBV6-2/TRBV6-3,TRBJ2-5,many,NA,TGTGCCAGCGGTTCCAGGGCAGGGAGGTACCAAGAGACCCAGTACTTC,CASGSRAGRYQETQYF
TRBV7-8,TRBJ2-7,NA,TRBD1,TGTGCCAGCAGCTTACCCGGGACAGGTTTGTACGAGCAGTACTTC,CASSLPGTGLYEQYF
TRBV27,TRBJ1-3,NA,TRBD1,TGTGCCAGCAGCGAGGACAGGGGGCGGCATTATGGAAACACCATATATTTT,CASSEDRGRHYGNTIYF